This T cell receptor (beta chain) was profiled in a study of Graves' ophthalmopathy and Graves' hyperthyroidism. Trimming removed 5 bases from V and 10 bases from J, with 5 bases in between. Germline V gene sequence: CDR1 MGHDK, CDR2 SYGVNS. The CDR3 has 9 amino acids. This clonotype showed up just a few times. The TCR beta CDR3 regions underwent amplification from RNA transcripts. The workflow started with a first-round RT-PCR run with HTBI primers and then moved on to a second-round multiplex PCR. Each CDR3 protein is one row after TCRdb ran MiXCR on the multiplex PCR reads. The data hold approximately 700,000 distinct CDR3 sequences, with approximately 40% observed a single time.

Sequencing input: peripheral blood. This TCR came from an adult man with Graves' ophthalmopathy. This chain links TRBV25-1 with TRBJ1-1; D is unclear. The CDR3 bases are TGTGCCAGCAGTCCGCCAGCTTTCTTT. Protein: CASSPPAFF.